The next 3 T cell receptor beta chains were all read from a single sample in a study of T-cell memory formation after mild COVID-19. In TCRdb, the 5' RACE reads were re-called with MiXCR into one record per CDR3 protein. The table includes 500,000 to 550,000 distinct CDR3 sequences, about a fifth detected once. The specimen sequenced was PBMCs or a T cell subset sorted from them (not recorded which). The receptors shown here come from an adult woman who had mild COVID-19 (a few samples of this study predate the infection). Cell type and time point are not known.

In DNA, the CDR3 is TGTGCCAGCAGCCGATTGACAACTGGCGCAACTAGCGGAGCTTACAATGAGCAGTTCTTC. This gives the protein CASSRLTTGATSGAYNEQFF. This chain links TRBV3-1 with TRBJ2-1, with 8 bases lining up with TRBD2. Losses at the gene ends were 4 bases for V and 4 bases for J; bases not matched to a gene: 21. Germline CDR1 reads LGHDT; CDR2 reads YNNKEL (reference sequence). The length of the CDR3 is 20 residues.

The gene calls are TRBV5-1 and TRBJ1-1; weak D call: TRBD1 (5 bases). CDR3 length: 14 residues. Trimming cost V 2 bases and J 4 bases, with 12 bases left between them. Germline V gene lookup returns CDR1 SGHRS and CDR2 YFSETQ. The CDR3: CASSLLWGSTEAFF. The CDR3 nucleotides read TGCGCCAGCAGCTTATTATGGGGCAGCACTGAAGCTTTCTTT.

In its sample, this clonotype was seen a few times. The chain recombines TRBV24-1 with TRBJ2-2; no clear D gene. This CDR3 comprises 13 residues. V shed 5 bases and J shed 3 bases, with 6 bases lying between them. CDR1 and CDR2 from the germline V gene are KGHDR and SFDVKD. The DNA of the CDR3 is TGTGCCACCAGTGCCCGCTACACCGGGGAGCTGTTTTTT. This encodes CATSARYTGELFF.